The entry that follows covers one T cell receptor beta chain sequence. V shed 0 bases and J 3 bases; nucleotides not matched to a gene: 8. Germline V gives CDR1 SGHRS, CDR2 YFSETQ. CDR3 size: 18 residues. The data originate from a study of PD-1 blockade in classical Hodgkin lymphoma. Profiling relied on immunoSEQ multiplex PCR, and the TCRdb table lists in-frame clones only, not all of them. This sample has over 25,000 clones, with over 65% found just once. Relapse after autologous stem cell transplantation occurred in every patient, and brentuximab vedotin exposure varied. From thawed PBMCs, CD4+ T cells were purified using magnetic negative selection.

The origin of this receptor is a human donor with classical Hodgkin lymphoma. The rearrangement links TRBV5-1 to TRBJ1-3, with TRBD1 matching 11 bases. The specimen comprised CD4+ T cells from blood, sampled at baseline. The CDR3 nucleotides read TGCGCCAGCAGCTTGGCTCCGGGACAGGGGGAGAGTGGAAACACCATATATTTT. Translating gives CASSLAPGQGESGNTIYF.